A single sample gave rise to the 10 T cell receptor beta chains below, sequenced in a study of shared clonotypes between healthy human individuals (dated by TCRdb to between 2020 and 2021). CD8 naive samples were obtained by positive selection for CCR7 among CD45RO-negative cells, yielding a CD45RA+CCR7+ population from which TemRA cells were excluded. Receptors were amplified or captured by the immunoSEQ multiplex PCR assay. TCRdb mirrors the immuneACCESS table, restricted to in-frame sequences. Some clones are absent from its copies; in checked studies, under half trace to an unresolved V gene, and the reason for the others is unknown. Present in this sample are millions of clones, approximately 95% of which were seen just once. Roughly 1% of the sample is taken by the ten largest. Sequenced: naive CD8+ T cells sorted from blood. This specimen's cell subset or site label, interpreted: CD45RA+CCR7+. The receptor set was obtained from a man younger than 35 in good health.

This chain links TRBV10-3 with TRBJ2-7, with TRBD2 matching over 16 bases. CDR1 and CDR2 (germline): ENHRY, SYGVKD. The CDR3 is 17 residues long. The V gene end was trimmed by 4 bases and the J gene end by 4 bases; junction bases not matched to a gene: 7. As DNA, the CDR3 is TGTGCCATCAGTGGGACGGGACTAGCGGGGGGGCCTTACGAGCAGTACTTC. This encodes CAISGTGLAGGPYEQYF.

This sequence joins TRBV7-8 and TRBJ2-1; the match to TRBD2 covers 7 bases. The germline gives CDR1 SGHVS, CDR2 FQNEAQ. The length of the CDR3 is 14 residues. V shed 6 bases and J 5 bases; nucleotides not matched to a gene: 7. Written as DNA, the CDR3 is TGTGCCAGCAGGGAAGCGGGACTTAACAATGAGCAGTTCTTC. It is translated as CASREAGLNNEQFF.

CDR3 sequence: CASRVTSGTNEQFF. The DNA for the CDR3 is TGCGCCAGCAGAGTGACTAGCGGGACCAATGAGCAGTTCTTC. The chain couples TRBV5-1 to TRBJ2-1, with 11 bases fitting TRBD2. Trimming cost V 5 bases and J 6 bases; bases outside gene matches: 4. CDR1 and CDR2 (germline): SGHRS, YFSETQ. The CDR3 runs 14 residues.

The gene calls are TRBV4-3 and TRBJ2-7; 9 bases agree with TRBD1. Unmatched junction bases numbered 11, after V lost 0 bases and J lost 5 bases. Germline V gives CDR1 LGHNA, CDR2 YSLEER. The CDR3 is made up of 17 amino acids. CDR3 DNA: TGCGCCAGCAGCCAAGATTATTATAGGACAGGGGTAAACGAGCAGTACTTC. Amino acids: CASSQDYYRTGVNEQYF.

This clone came up once. Distinct nucleotide sequences in the sample also encode this CDR3. The chain recombines TRBV2 with TRBJ2-7; maybe TRBD1 (5 bases). The V gene's germline CDR1 is SNHLY and CDR2 FYNNEI. Trimming pared 3 bases from V and 4 bases from J, leaving 10 bases between. CDR3 length equals 13 residues. The CDR3 sequence: CASSEYRSYEQYF. The CDR3 DNA sequence: TGTGCCAGCAGTGAGTACAGGAGTTACGAGCAGTACTTC.

The chain combines TRBV28 with TRBJ2-3; TRBD2 might be the D (6 bases). This CDR3 region has 16 residues. Trimming shortened V by 6 bases and J by 5 bases, and 21 bases separated the two germline ends. Germline V gene lookup returns CDR1 MDHEN and CDR2 SYDVKM. DNA of the CDR3: TGTGCCAGCAGCAACTACGAGGAGCAGGGAGGAGATACGCAGTATTTT. Translating gives CASSNYEEQGGDTQYF.

This chain joins TRBV7-9 and TRBJ2-1, with D perhaps being TRBD1 or TRBD2 (5 bases each). Between the trimmed V and J ends, which lost 8 bases and 6 bases, there was a span of 14 bases. The CDR3 length is 13 residues. In germline, CDR1 is SEHNR, CDR2 FQNEAQ (reference sequence). Here the CDR3 reads CASEGSASNEQFF. DNA of the CDR3: TGTGCCAGCGAGGGGTCCGCGTCCAATGAGCAGTTCTTC.

The J gene is TRBJ2-7, the V gene TRBV30; 7 bases map to TRBD1. CDR1 is GTSNPN, CDR2 SVGIG, per germline (reference sequence). The CDR3 runs to 14 residues. The V gene end was trimmed by 3 bases and the J gene end by 2 bases; junction bases not matched to a gene: 7. CDR3 nucleotide sequence: TGTGCCTGGAGGACACAGGGGCCGGCCTACGAGCAGTACTTC. This encodes CAWRTQGPAYEQYF.

On this clone itself: Other DNA sequences in the same sample also yield this CDR3. The V call is TRBV27, the J call TRBJ2-7; maybe TRBD1 (6 bases). V lost 5 bases and J 3 bases, leaving 11 bases between the germline ends. The CDR3 is made up of 13 amino acids. Germline loops: CDR1 MNHEY, CDR2 SMNVEV (reference sequence). The CDR3 sequence: CASSLQGNYEQYF. In DNA form, the CDR3 reads TGTGCCAGCAGTCTCCAGGGGAACTACGAGCAGTACTTC.

The rearrangement uses TRBV5-6 and TRBJ1-2, with 7 bases matching TRBD1. The CDR3 is 14 amino acids. From germline, CDR1 is SGHDT and CDR2 YYEEEE. Trimming cost V 4 bases and J 2 bases; bases outside gene matches: 5. CDR3: CASSPLTGNYGYTF. The CDR3 DNA is TGTGCCAGCAGCCCACTGACAGGGAACTATGGCTACACCTTC.